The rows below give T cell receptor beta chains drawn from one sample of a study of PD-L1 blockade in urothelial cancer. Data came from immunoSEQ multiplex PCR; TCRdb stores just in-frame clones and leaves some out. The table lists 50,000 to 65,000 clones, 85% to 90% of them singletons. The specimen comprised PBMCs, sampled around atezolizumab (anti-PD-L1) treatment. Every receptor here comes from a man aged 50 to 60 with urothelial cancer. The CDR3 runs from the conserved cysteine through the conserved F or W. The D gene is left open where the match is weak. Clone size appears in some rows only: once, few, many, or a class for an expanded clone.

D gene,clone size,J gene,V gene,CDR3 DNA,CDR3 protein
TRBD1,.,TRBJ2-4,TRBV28,TGTGCCAGCAGGGGGACAGGGGGAGAAAACATTCAGTACTTC,CASRGTGGENIQYF
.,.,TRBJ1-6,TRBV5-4,TGTGCCAGCAGCTTGGCCGGGGGTTCCTATAATTCACCCCTCCACTTT,CASSLAGGSYNSPLHF
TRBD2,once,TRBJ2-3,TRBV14,TGTGCCAGCAGTCAACTAGCGGGAGGCGATACGCAGTATTTT,CASSQLAGGDTQYF
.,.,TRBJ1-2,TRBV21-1,TGTGCCAGCAGCAAAGGACGCCGGGACACGTACAACTATGGCTACACCTTC,CASSKGRRDTYNYGYTF
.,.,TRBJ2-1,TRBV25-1,TGTGCCAGCAGTGTAGGGGGGAGGGGGACCTACAATGAGCAGTTCTTC,CASSVGGRGTYNEQFF
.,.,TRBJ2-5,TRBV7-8,TGTGCCAGCAGCCTCCAGTGGGAGACCCAGTACTTC,CASSLQWETQYF
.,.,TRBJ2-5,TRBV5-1,TGCGCCAGCAGCCCGGGACATCAAGAGACCCAGTACTTC,CASSPGHQETQYF
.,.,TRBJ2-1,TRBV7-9,TGTGCCAGCAGCACCGGGACTTTCTCCTACAATGAGCAGTTCTTC,CASSTGTFSYNEQFF
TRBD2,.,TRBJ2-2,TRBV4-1,TGCGCCAGCAGCCAAGGGGGCTGGATGACTAGCGGGACCGGGGAGCTGTTTTTT,CASSQGGWMTSGTGELFF
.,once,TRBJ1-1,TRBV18,TGTGCCAGCTCACCACCGAGGCCTGAAGCTTTCTTT,CASSPPRPEAFF
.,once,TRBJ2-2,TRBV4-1,TGCGCCAGCAGCCAAAGCCCGAACACCGGGGAGCTGTTTTTT,CASSQSPNTGELFF
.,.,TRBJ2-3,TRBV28,TGTGCCAGCAGTTCGGTCACAGATACGCAGTATTTT,CASSSVTDTQYF
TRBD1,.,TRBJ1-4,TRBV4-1,TGCGCCAGCAGCCGTCCCGGGACAGTAGAAAAACTGTTTTTT,CASSRPGTVEKLFF
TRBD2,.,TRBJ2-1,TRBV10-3,TGTGCCATCAGTGACCATACTAGCGGGGGAGCCTACAATGAGCAGTTCTTC,CAISDHTSGGAYNEQFF
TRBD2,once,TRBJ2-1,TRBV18,TGTGCCAGCTCGCATGGACTAGCGGGCTCGGGGAATGAGCAGTTCTTC,CASSHGLAGSGNEQFF
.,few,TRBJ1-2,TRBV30,TGTGCCTGGAGCCAGGGCAACTATGGCTACACCTTC,CAWSQGNYGYTF
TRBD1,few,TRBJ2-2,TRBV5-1,TGCGCCAGCAGCTTGCAGGGGGACACCGGGGAGCTGTTTTTT,CASSLQGDTGELFF
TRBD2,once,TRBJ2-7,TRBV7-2,TGTGCCAGCAGCCCCTATGTAGCGGGAGGTCACTACGAGCAGTACTTC,CASSPYVAGGHYEQYF
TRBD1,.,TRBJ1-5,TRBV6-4,TGTGCCAGCAGCAGAACTTTGACAGGGACGAATCAGCCCCAGCATTTT,CASSRTLTGTNQPQHF
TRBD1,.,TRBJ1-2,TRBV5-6,TGTGCCAGCAGCTTAAGACAGGGCGGCAACTATGGCTACACCTTC,CASSLRQGGNYGYTF
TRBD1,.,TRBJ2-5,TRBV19,TGTGCCAGTGGGCGGACAGGGGGCCCGAACGATCAAGAGACCCAGTACTTC,CASGRTGGPNDQETQYF
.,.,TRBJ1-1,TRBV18,TGTGCCAGCTCACCGACAGCGAACACTGAAGCTTTCTTT,CASSPTANTEAFF
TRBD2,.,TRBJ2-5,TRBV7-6,TGTGCCAGCAGCCCCGGGGGCACGGGAGGGGGGAGAGAGACCCAGTACTTC,CASSPGGTGGGRETQYF
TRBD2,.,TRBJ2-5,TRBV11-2,TGTGCCAGCAGCTTAGCTAGCGGGAGAAGGCAAGAGACCCAGTACTTC,CASSLASGRRQETQYF
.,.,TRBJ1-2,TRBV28,TGTGCCAGCAGTCCCATAACTGGGGCCTTTAACTATGGCTACACCTTC,CASSPITGAFNYGYTF
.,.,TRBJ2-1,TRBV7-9,TGTGCCAGCAGCCGGGGTGGGGGGGGCGCTCAGTTCTTC,CASSRGGGGAQFF
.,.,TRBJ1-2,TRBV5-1,TGCGCCAGCACCCTGAACAGGGCCCCCAACGGCTACACCTTC,CASTLNRAPNGYTF
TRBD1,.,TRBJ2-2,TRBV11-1,TGTGCCAGCGCACGGGACAGAGGAACCGGGGAGCTGTTTTTT,CASARDRGTGELFF
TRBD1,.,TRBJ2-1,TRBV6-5,TGTGCCAGCAGGCGCGACAGGGGGGGCAACAATGAGCAGTTCTTC,CASRRDRGGNNEQFF
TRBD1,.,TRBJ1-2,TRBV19,TGTGCCAGCACAGGGGGCAATGGCTACACCTTC,CASTGGNGYTF
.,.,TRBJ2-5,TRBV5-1,TGCGCCAGCAGCTTTAACGGTAACCAAGAGACCCAGTACTTC,CASSFNGNQETQYF
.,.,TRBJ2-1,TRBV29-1,TGCAGCACTTATAGCGGAACCTACAATGAGCAGTTCTTC,CSTYSGTYNEQFF
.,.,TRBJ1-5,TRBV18,TGTGCCAGCTCGGCGTCAGGTAGCAATCAGCCCCAGCATTTT,CASSASGSNQPQHF
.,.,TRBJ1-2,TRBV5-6,TGTGCCAGCAGCTTGGGACGGGAGTCTGGCTACACCTTC,CASSLGRESGYTF
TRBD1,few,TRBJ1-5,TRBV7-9,TGTGCCAGCAGCAAAGACAGGGTAGGGATTCAGCCCCAGCATTTT,CASSKDRVGIQPQHF
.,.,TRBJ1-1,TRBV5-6,TGTGCCAGCAGCTTGGGAGGGGGAATCTCTGAAGCTTTCTTT,CASSLGGGISEAFF
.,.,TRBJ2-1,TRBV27,TGTGCCAGCAGTTCCGAACCACGGTGGGAGCAGTTCTTC,CASSSEPRWEQFF
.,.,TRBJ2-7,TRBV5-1,TGCGCCAGCAGCCCCCGTATCCCAGCCTACGAGCAGTACTTC,CASSPRIPAYEQYF
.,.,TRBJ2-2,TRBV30,TGTGCCTGGAGTGTAGAATGGAGCCGGGCGAACACCGGGGAGCTGTTTTTT,CAWSVEWSRANTGELFF
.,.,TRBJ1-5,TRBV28,TGTGCCGGAGGGAACACCGACTACGGCAATCAGCCCCAGCATTTT,CAGGNTDYGNQPQHF
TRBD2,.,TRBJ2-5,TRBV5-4,TGTGCCAGCAGCTTTCAGACTAGCGGGACCCAGTACTTC,CASSFQTSGTQYF
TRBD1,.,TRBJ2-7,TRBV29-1,TGCAGCGTTGGGGGACAGGGGTACGAGCAGTACTTC,CSVGGQGYEQYF
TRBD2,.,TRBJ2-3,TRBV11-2,TGTGCCAGCAGCACGAGGACTAGGCCATCGCAGTATTTT,CASSTRTRPSQYF
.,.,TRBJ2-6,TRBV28,TGTGCCAGCAGTGCCGCGACTCTCGGGGCCAACGTCCTGACTTTC,CASSAATLGANVLTF
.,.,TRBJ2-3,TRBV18,TGTGCCAGCTCAGCTAACACAGGCACAGATACGCAGTATTTT,CASSANTGTDTQYF
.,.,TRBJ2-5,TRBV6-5,TGTGCCAGCAGTTTCCGGGGGAGGGAGACCCAGTACTTC,CASSFRGRETQYF
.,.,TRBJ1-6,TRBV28,TGTGCCAGCAGTTTATCGCAGGGGACGAATTCACCCCTCCACTTT,CASSLSQGTNSPLHF
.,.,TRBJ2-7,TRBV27,TGTGCCAGCAGTTCCAGTTGGCCCCCCCGCTACGAGCAGTACTTC,CASSSSWPPRYEQYF
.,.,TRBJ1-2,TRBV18,TGTGCCAGCTCACAGGACAAAAACTATGGCTACACCTTC,CASSQDKNYGYTF
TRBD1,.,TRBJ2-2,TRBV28,TGTGCCAGCGCACGACAGGGGGCTTTCACCGGGGAGCTGTTTTTT,CASARQGAFTGELFF
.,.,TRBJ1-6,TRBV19,TGTGCCAGTGCCCGTGGCAGGCCTACACATTCACCCCTCCACTTT,CASARGRPTHSPLHF
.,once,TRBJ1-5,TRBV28,TGTGCCAGCAGCGCAAGAGGGGGATATAGCAATCAGCCCCAGCATTTT,CASSARGGYSNQPQHF
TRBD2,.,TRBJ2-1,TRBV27,TGTGCCAGAGGGACTAGCGGGAGAAACTACAATGAGCAGTTCTTC,CARGTSGRNYNEQFF
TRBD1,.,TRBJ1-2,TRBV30,TGTGCCTGGAGTACGACAGGGTTGCATGGCTACACCTTC,CAWSTTGLHGYTF